Presented here are 32 T cell receptor beta chains from one specimen sequenced in a study of T cell repertoires and HLA-DP antigens. Clones were read by immunoSEQ multiplex PCR, and TCRdb kept only the in-frame ones, dropping some. The sample includes some 110,000 clones, nearly 95% of them seen just once. These TCRs are of unknown antigen specificity. Sequenced input: CD4+ T cells from PBMCs. These TCRs come from a woman under 30 in good health and CMV-seronegative.

This clone came up once. J is TRBJ1-2 and V is TRBV28; D gene ambiguous. Trimming pared 4 bases from V and 8 bases from J, leaving 8 bases between. The CDR3 has 11 residues. Germline V gene data show CDR1 as MDHEN and CDR2 as SYDVKM. CDR3 sequence (DNA): TGTGCCAGCAGTTACCTATGGGGCTACACCTTC. This encodes CASSYLWGYTF.

A note on this clone: The junction and the germline gene differ at one end; a read error may be behind it. This sequence joins TRBV9 and TRBJ2-3, with TRBD2 as a possible D gene (7 bases). CDR1 and CDR2 (germline): SGDLS, YYNGEE. This CDR3 region has 16 residues. CDR3: CASTVGGGTSTDTQYF. CDR3 coding DNA: TGTGCCAGCACCGTAGGGGGGGGAACTAGCACAGATACGCAGTATTTT. Variable domain in full (rest from reference TRBV9 and TRBJ2-3): DSGVTQTPKHLITATGQRVTLRCSPRSGDLSVYWYQQSLDQGLQFLIQYYNGEERAKGNILERFSAQQFPDLHSELNLSSLELGDSALYFCASTVGGGTSTDTQYFGPGTRLTVL.

The chain is built from TRBV9 and TRBJ2-1; 9 bases fit TRBD2. Germline V gene data show CDR1 as SGDLS and CDR2 as YYNGEE. CDR3 size: 15 residues. Trimming cost V 2 bases and J 9 bases; bases outside gene matches: 9. The CDR3, as DNA: TGTGCCAGCAGCGTTAGCGGGGGAGCCACTAGTGAGCAGTTCTTC. Its translation is CASSVSGGATSEQFF.

The J gene is TRBJ2-1, the V gene TRBV11-3; TRBD1 might be the D (6 bases). The V end lost 1 base, the J end lost 13 bases, and 14 bases lay between the germline ends. CDR1 is SGHNT, CDR2 YENEEA, per germline. The CDR3 is made up of 13 amino acids. The CDR3, as DNA: TGTGCCAGCAGCTTAGCTTCTTCACAGGGACAGTTCTTC. This codes for CASSLASSQGQFF.

V usage is TRBV9 and J usage is TRBJ1-1; the D is unclear. CDR1 is SGDLS and CDR2 is YYNGEE in the germline V gene. Deletions cut 1 base from V and 0 bases from J, with 10 bases between. This CDR3 is 15 amino acids long. The CDR3 loop is CASSVQGNLNTEAFF. The CDR3, as DNA: TGTGCCAGCAGCGTACAAGGCAACTTGAACACTGAAGCTTTCTTT.

This chain uses TRBV6-4 with TRBJ2-3; no definite D call. There are 14 residues in the CDR3. Germline V lookup: CDR1 MRHNA, CDR2 SNTAGT. V shed 6 bases and J shed 1 base, with 11 bases lying between them. The DNA for the CDR3 is TGTGCCAGCAGCGACATAGGAGGCACAGATACGCAGTATTTT. Its protein is CASSDIGGTDTQYF.

J is TRBJ1-6 and V is TRBV5-5; D remains unclear. The germline V and J ends were trimmed by 0 bases and 7 bases, with 2 bases remaining between them. The CDR3 sequence is 12 residues long. The germline CDR1 and CDR2 sequences are SGHKS and YYEKEE (reference sequence). The CDR3 spells CASSLVNSPLHF. For the CDR3, the DNA is TGTGCCAGCAGCTTGGTGAATTCACCCCTCCACTTT.

This chain uses TRBV11-2 with TRBJ2-2; 8 bases match TRBD1. V was clipped by 2 bases and J by 4 bases; unmatched bases: 6. CDR1 is SGHAT, CDR2 FQNNGV, per germline. The CDR3 consists of 16 residues. This CDR3 is CASSLLRQGFTGELFF. CDR3 DNA sequence: TGTGCCAGCAGCTTACTTAGACAGGGGTTCACCGGGGAGCTGTTTTTT.

This sequence joins TRBV5-6 and TRBJ2-2; TRBD1 matches at 10 bases. The junction had 4 bases not matched to a gene; V was cut back by 1 base and J by 7 bases. CDR3 length: 15 residues. From germline, CDR1 is SGHDT and CDR2 YYEEEE. In DNA, the CDR3 is TGTGCCAGCAGCTTGACCTGGACAGGGGGCGGGGAGCTGTTTTTT. This encodes CASSLTWTGGGELFF.

CDR3: CASSLGGYSNQPQHF. The DNA for the CDR3 is TGTGCCAGCAGCTTGGGTGGGTATAGCAATCAGCCCCAGCATTTT. The chain employs TRBV5-5 and TRBJ1-5; no firm D call. The CDR3 sequence is 15 residues long. Trimming stripped 0 bases from V and 0 bases from J, with 7 bases between. The germline V gene has CDR1 SGHKS and CDR2 YYEKEE (reference sequence).

The rearrangement uses TRBV6-5 and TRBJ1-2; D might be TRBD1 (5 bases). V lost 2 bases, J lost 7 bases, and 11 bases lay in between. This CDR3 spans 13 amino acids. In germline, CDR1 is MNHEY, CDR2 SVGAGI. The CDR3 spells CASSYVQGGGYTF. DNA for the CDR3: TGTGCCAGCAGTTACGTCCAGGGTGGTGGCTACACCTTC.

This chain connects TRBV7-9 to TRBJ1-2, with TRBD1 matching over 9 bases. The CDR3 covers 17 residues. Germline V gives CDR1 SEHNR, CDR2 FQNEAQ (reference sequence). V lost 4 bases to trimming and J lost 1 base; unmatched junction nucleotides: 10. CDR3 region: CASSSSGQGLFNYGYTF. The CDR3 nucleotides are TGTGCCAGCAGCTCGTCGGGACAGGGCCTCTTTAACTATGGCTACACCTTC.

The chain joins TRBV19 to TRBJ2-6; 7 nucleotides line up with TRBD2. The CDR3 length is 16 residues. The trim removed 1 base at V and 3 bases at J, leaving 3 bases unmatched. Germline CDR1 is LNHDA and CDR2 is SQIVND (reference sequence). The CDR3 nucleotides read TGTGCCAGTAGTATAGGAACGGGGGGTGGGGCCAACGTCCTGACTTTC. Translation gives CASSIGTGGGANVLTF.

The genes are TRBV5-6 and TRBJ2-5; D gene unclear. V shed 6 bases and J shed 1 base, with 13 bases lying between them. Germline loops: CDR1 SGHDT, CDR2 YYEEEE. The CDR3 sequence is 14 residues long. DNA for the CDR3: TGTGCCAGCAACCGCAGGTTTGGCCAAGAGACCCAGTACTTC. It is translated as CASNRRFGQETQYF.

This clone was seen only once. The V gene is TRBV28, the J gene TRBJ1-5, with 7 bases fitting TRBD1. V shed 2 bases, J shed 5 bases, and the junction held 3 bases outside the gene matches. The CDR3 is 14 amino acids. Germline V gene sequence: CDR1 MDHEN, CDR2 SYDVKM. CDR3 sequence: CASSLAGGYQPQHF. For the CDR3, the DNA is TGTGCCAGCAGTTTAGCAGGGGGTTATCAGCCCCAGCATTTT.

The gene calls are TRBV18 and TRBJ1-2; D is unclear. The CDR3 has 13 amino acids. V was cut by 3 bases and J by 3 bases, with 8 bases left in between. The germline V gene encodes CDR1 KGHSH and CDR2 LQKENI. CDR3 sequence reads: CASSPGGYYGYTF. DNA for the CDR3: TGTGCCAGCTCACCCGGCGGATACTATGGCTACACCTTC.

V and J are TRBV29-1 and TRBJ2-5; the D gene is possibly TRBD1 (6 bases). This CDR3 contains 12 residues. Germline CDR1 reads SQVTM; CDR2 reads ANQGSEA. The CDR3 DNA reads as TGCGGTATACAGGGAAACACAGAGACCCAGTACTTC. It encodes CGIQGNTETQYF.

The chain couples TRBV29-1 to TRBJ1-1; D is perhaps TRBD1 (5 bases). The CDR3 has 13 residues. From germline, CDR1 is SQVTM and CDR2 ANQGSEA. Trimming took off 3 bases at V and 5 bases at J, with 13 bases between the two ends. For the CDR3, the DNA is TGCAGCGTTGAGGGGCGAGTAGGAACTGAAGCTTTCTTT. This codes for CSVEGRVGTEAFF. Filled out from reference TRBV29-1 and TRBJ1-1, the complete variable domain reads SAVISQKPSRDICQRGTSLTIQCQVDSQVTMMFWYRQQPGQSLTLIATANQGSEATYESGFVIDKFPISRPNLTFSTLTVSNMSPEDSSIYLCSVEGRVGTEAFFGQGTRLTVV.

J is TRBJ1-6 and V is TRBV7-9; TRBD1 matches 9 bases. Germline loops: CDR1 SEHNR, CDR2 FQNEAQ (reference sequence). Trimming took 8 bases from V and 7 from J; bases not matched to a gene: 6. The CDR3 has 14 amino acids. The chain's CDR3 is CASGYGQGNSPLHF. The DNA for the CDR3 is TGTGCCAGCGGATACGGACAGGGGAATTCACCCCTCCACTTT.

CDR3 protein: CASQGATNEKLFF. In DNA, the CDR3 is TGCGCCAGCCAGGGGGCAACTAATGAAAAACTGTTTTTT. The rearrangement joins TRBV5-1 to TRBJ1-4, with 7 nucleotides matching TRBD1. The CDR3 is 13 residues long. CDR1 SGHRS and CDR2 YFSETQ come from the germline V gene. With V trimmed by 7 bases and J by 0 bases, 0 bases remained unmatched.

V usage is TRBV9 and J usage is TRBJ1-3; the D is unclear. Germline V gene lookup returns CDR1 SGDLS and CDR2 YYNGEE. The CDR3 has 15 amino acids. With 0 bases removed from V and 2 bases from J, the gap between germline ends came to 9 bases. CDR3 residues: CASSVGVGTGNTIYF. CDR3 DNA sequence: TGTGCCAGCAGCGTAGGAGTGGGAACTGGAAACACCATATATTTT. The full variable domain, completed using reference TRBV9 and TRBJ1-3, is DSGVTQTPKHLITATGQRVTLRCSPRSGDLSVYWYQQSLDQGLQFLIQYYNGEERAKGNILERFSAQQFPDLHSELNLSSLELGDSALYFCASSVGVGTGNTIYFGEGSWLTVV.

This chain uses TRBV29-1 with TRBJ2-3; D is undetermined. The V end lost 5 bases, the J end lost 2 bases, and 11 bases lay between the germline ends. The germline gives CDR1 SQVTM, CDR2 ANQGSEA. This CDR3 contains 13 residues. DNA of the CDR3: TGCAGCGTTCGTGGCACCCTCACAGATACGCAGTATTTT. Protein sequence: CSVRGTLTDTQYF.

The rearrangement uses TRBV7-9 and TRBJ2-5, with D possibly matching TRBD1 (5 bases). The V end lost 1 base, the J end lost 4 bases, and 10 bases lay between the germline ends. CDR1 and CDR2 (germline): SEHNR, FQNEAQ (reference sequence). This CDR3 has 14 residues. The CDR3 loop is CASSLVSTVETQYF. The CDR3, as DNA: TGTGCCAGCAGCTTAGTTTCGACAGTAGAGACCCAGTACTTC.

The chain links TRBV5-1 to TRBJ2-7, with TRBD2 as a possible D gene (6 bases). CDR1 and CDR2 (germline): SGHRS, YFSETQ. Trimming removed 3 bases at V and 5 bases at J, with 18 bases between. This CDR3 has 15 residues. CDR3 coding DNA: TGCGCCAGCAGCTCCGACCCCGAGGGGAGGAACGAGCAGTACTTC. Encoded protein: CASSSDPEGRNEQYF.

The rearrangement uses TRBV10-3 and TRBJ1-2; TRBD1 agrees at 8 bases. The germline gives CDR1 ENHRY, CDR2 SYGVKD. The V gene end was trimmed by 8 bases and the J gene end by 2 bases; junction bases not matched to a gene: 4. The CDR3 has 13 amino acids. CDR3 sequence reads: CAIGTGGNYGYTF. CDR3 bases: TGTGCCATCGGCACAGGGGGGAACTATGGCTACACCTTC.

The chain combines TRBV30 with TRBJ2-1, with TRBD2 matching 7 bases. Per germline, CDR1 GTSNPN and CDR2 SVGIG (reference sequence). The CDR3 is made up of 14 amino acids. The V gene end was trimmed by 3 bases and the J gene end by 9 bases; junction bases not matched to a gene: 11. CDR3 nucleotide sequence: TGTGCCTGGAGACGACAGCGGGATTTCGGTGAGCAGTTCTTC. It translates to CAWRRQRDFGEQFF.

The V gene is TRBV7-3, the J gene TRBJ2-1; D gene ambiguous. CDR3 length equals 11 residues. Germline V gives CDR1 SGHTA, CDR2 FQGTGA. The ends were cut back, 5 bases at V and 7 bases at J, with 6 bases in the middle. The CDR3 is CASSPGNEQFF. The CDR3 coding sequence is TGTGCCAGCAGCCCTGGGAATGAGCAGTTCTTC.

This clone occurred once. V and J are TRBV7-3 and TRBJ2-1, with 13 bases aligning to TRBD2. The CDR3 is 20 amino acids. Germline CDR1 SGHTA, CDR2 FQGTGA. Unmatched junction bases numbered 13, after V lost 5 bases and J lost 0 bases. CDR3 sequence: CASSPTTSGGPRGSYNEQFF. The DNA of the CDR3 is TGTGCCAGCAGCCCAACGACTAGCGGGGGGCCTAGGGGCTCCTACAATGAGCAGTTCTTC.

The chain is built from TRBV7-9 and TRBJ2-3; D is possibly TRBD2 (5 bases). The V end lost 5 bases, the J end lost 4 bases, and 16 bases lay between the germline ends. CDR3 length equals 15 residues. CDR1 is SEHNR and CDR2 is FQNEAQ in the germline V gene (reference sequence). CDR3: CASSPRPGVADTQYF. CDR3 sequence (DNA): TGTGCCAGCAGCCCTCGCCCCGGGGTGGCAGATACGCAGTATTTT.

The gene calls are TRBV7-2 and TRBJ1-6; 8 bases line up with TRBD1. The V gene end was trimmed by 4 bases and the J gene end by 4 bases; junction bases not matched to a gene: 9. Germline assignment: CDR1 SGHTA and CDR2 FQGNSA. CDR3 length equals 17 residues. The CDR3 region is CASSSRSGTGYNSPLHF. The CDR3 DNA sequence: TGTGCCAGCAGCTCGCGCTCCGGGACAGGTTATAATTCACCCCTCCACTTT.

V is TRBV4-3 and J is TRBJ2-4; D remains ambiguous. Trimming cost V 3 bases and J 1 base, with 7 bases left between them. Germline loops: CDR1 LGHNA, CDR2 YSLEER. There are 14 residues in the CDR3. The CDR3 protein is CASSQGWAKNIQYF. The CDR3, as DNA: TGCGCCAGCAGCCAGGGGTGGGCCAAAAACATTCAGTACTTC.

This clone was observed a single time. The chain carries TRBV6-1 and TRBJ2-7, with D perhaps assigned TRBD1 or TRBD2 (6 bases each). CDR1 MNHNS and CDR2 SASEGT come from the germline V gene. This CDR3 has 14 amino acids. V lost 6 bases to trimming and J lost 0 bases, with 12 bases between them. In nucleotides, the CDR3 is TGTGCCAGCAGGCCGGGGGCAGTCTCCTACGAGCAGTACTTC. Its translation: CASRPGAVSYEQYF.